This TCR beta chain comes out of a study of radiotherapy plus CTLA-4 blockade in lung cancer. To note about this clone: What it recognizes is unknown.

Whole-study results and caveats: Expansion of tumor-derived TCR clones was observed in blood after radiotherapy plus ipilimumab. In blood, early T cell clone dynamics reportedly predicted response best, together with interferon-beta.

Sequencing was performed with immunoSEQ multiplex PCR; in TCRdb, only in-frame clones are kept and a portion is missing. The data contain over 70,000 clones, approximately 83% of them singletons. Germline values: CDR1 MNHNS, CDR2 SASEGT. This CDR3 has 14 amino acids. Deletions cut 4 bases from V and 0 bases from J, with 7 bases between. The input for sequencing was peripheral blood, taken from a patient treated with radiotherapy plus ipilimumab. The chain links TRBV6-1 to TRBJ1-3; D possibly corresponds to TRBD1 (5 bases). The source is a human donor with non-small cell lung cancer who had a partial response to radiotherapy plus ipilimumab. DNA for the CDR3: TGTGCCAGCAGTGCAGGGAACTCTGGAAACACCATATATTTT. Translated, it gives CASSAGNSGNTIYF.